This entry lists 8 T cell receptor beta chains sequenced from one sample in a study of blood T cell repertoires in COVID-19. Profiled with immunoSEQ multiplex PCR; TCRdb holds only in-frame clones, not every one. The sample yields about 210,000 clones, 65% to 90% seen once. The sequenced sample was peripheral blood. These TCRs come from a man aged 45-65 years with active or convalescent COVID-19.

This chain joins TRBV6-6 and TRBJ2-1; 14 bases map to TRBD2. After removal of 6 bases from V and 6 bases from J, the junction contained 7 bases not matched to a gene. Germline V gene data show CDR1 as MNHNY and CDR2 as SVGAGI (reference sequence). This CDR3 spans 16 amino acids. The CDR3 region has the DNA TGTGCCAGCAGCCCTAGACTAGCGGGAGGGCCCAATGAGCAGTTCTTC. This gives the protein CASSPRLAGGPNEQFF.

The chain couples TRBV7-2 to TRBJ1-4; D gene uncertain. CDR1 and CDR2 from the germline V gene are SGHTA and FQGNSA. The CDR3 runs 12 residues. The ends were cut back, 5 bases at V and 7 bases at J, with 8 bases in the middle. The CDR3 here is CASSRPSEKLFF. The CDR3 DNA is TGTGCCAGCAGCCGACCTAGTGAAAAACTGTTTTTT.

V usage is TRBV11-3 and J usage is TRBJ2-1; 10 bases map to TRBD1. The germline CDR1 and CDR2 sequences are SGHNT and YENEEA. Losses at the gene ends were 0 bases for V and 8 bases for J; bases not matched to a gene: 7. The CDR3 totals 16 residues. CDR3 sequence (DNA): TGTGCCAGCAGCTTAGAAGGAGGGGACAGGGGACATGAGCAGTTCTTC. It is translated as CASSLEGGDRGHEQFF.

In its sample, this clone was seen once. J is TRBJ1-2 and V is TRBV12-3 or TRBV12-4; the D is unclear. The CDR3 runs to 13 residues. V was pared by 3 bases and J by 5 bases, with 10 bases between. CDR3 protein: CASSFGQLYGYTF. The CDR3 region has the DNA TGTGCCAGCAGTTTTGGGCAGTTGTATGGCTACACCTTC.

The CDR3 DNA follows: TGTGCCAGTAGGGTGGAGGGGAAGCCCCAGCATTTT. This encodes CASRVEGKPQHF. The V and J genes are TRBV19 and TRBJ1-5; perhaps TRBD1 as D (5 bases). This CDR3 has 12 residues. The germline V and J ends were trimmed by 6 bases and 8 bases, with 11 bases remaining between them. CDR1 is LNHDA, CDR2 SQIVND, per germline (reference sequence).

This clone was observed a few times. Other DNA sequences in the sample encode the same CDR3. The rearrangement joins TRBV4-3 to TRBJ2-3; TRBD2 aligns across 11 bases. Germline CDR1 is LGHNA and CDR2 is YSLEER. V lost 0 bases, J lost 5 bases, and 4 bases stayed unmatched. The CDR3 runs to 16 residues. CDR3 in DNA: TGCGCCAGCAGCCAAGATCGGCTAGCGGGAGGAGATACGCAGTATTTT. Protein product: CASSQDRLAGGDTQYF.

This clone was observed once. The chain couples TRBV19 to TRBJ2-6; D remains unclear. This CDR3 has 17 residues. Germline CDR1 and CDR2: LNHDA and SQIVND (reference sequence). V lost 0 bases to trimming and J lost 4 bases, with 13 bases between them. CDR3 coding DNA: TGTGCCAGTAGTATAGAAACGGGTGTCTGGGGGGCCAACGTCCTGACTTTC. The encoded protein is CASSIETGVWGANVLTF.

In the case of this clone: A junction end diverges from the germline sequence, so it may reflect a read error. The CDR3 DNA reads TGTGCCAGCAGCATAGACAGGGGCAATTCACCCCTCCACTTT. Its translation is CASSIDRGNSPLHF. The rearrangement uses TRBV11-2 and TRBJ1-6, with 8 nucleotides matching TRBD1. This CDR3 has 14 residues. Germline CDR1 is SGHAT and CDR2 is FQNNGV.